These 25 T cell receptor beta chains were all obtained from the same sample, sequenced in a study of T cell repertoires in cytomegalovirus infection. A single record per CDR3 protein comes from TCRdb applying MiXCR to the reads. Of more than 150,000 distinct CDR3 sequences in the sample, roughly 19% are singletons; the top ten hold under 3.5%. Sequencing used PBMCs. These receptors were obtained from a human donor in good health (CMV status not recorded). Some clones in this sample may be carry-over from other donors' samples.

The chain couples TRBV20-1 to TRBJ1-6; D is undetermined. The germline CDR1 and CDR2 sequences are DFQATT and SNEGSKA (reference sequence). Trimming removed 3 bases at V and 2 bases at J, with 11 bases between. The CDR3 sequence is 15 residues long. The CDR3 protein is CSARPTGPYNSPLHF. CDR3 bases: TGCAGTGCTAGGCCCACCGGACCCTATAATTCACCCCTCCACTTT.

This chain connects TRBV28 to TRBJ2-5; 8 bases fit TRBD2. CDR1 MDHEN and CDR2 SYDVKM come from the germline V gene. Trimming removed 2 bases from V and 0 bases from J; junction bases left unmatched: 8. The CDR3 has 17 residues. CDR3 sequence reads: CASSLSGTSLYQETQYF. For the CDR3, the DNA is TGTGCCAGCAGTTTAAGTGGGACTAGTTTGTACCAAGAGACCCAGTACTTC.

DNA for the CDR3: TGTGCCAGCAGCTATCCCCGAGTTAGCGGGAGTACAGATACGCAGTATTTT. Protein: CASSYPRVSGSTDTQYF. The rearrangement uses TRBV7-9 and TRBJ2-3; 9 bases align to TRBD2. CDR1 is SEHNR and CDR2 is FQNEAQ in the germline V gene (reference sequence). This CDR3 has 17 amino acids. V gave up 4 bases and J gave up 3 bases; unmatched junction bases: 11.

Comments on this clonotype: One base away lies a much larger clone, so this may be a sequencing read error. The final CDR3 position lacks the conserved phenylalanine or tryptophan, pointing to a likely read error. The J gene is TRBJ1-4, the V gene TRBV7-2; D gene unclear. This CDR3 has 15 amino acids. The V gene's germline CDR1 is SGHTA and CDR2 FQGNSA. The germline V and J ends were trimmed by 5 bases and 8 bases, with 18 bases remaining between them. The chain's CDR3 is CASSTRAGPSEKLFI. The CDR3 DNA reads TGTGCCAGCAGCACCCGGGCCGGCCCATCGGAAAAACTGTTTATT.

The chain is built from TRBV7-2 and TRBJ2-3, with D perhaps being TRBD1 or TRBD2 (6 bases each). Germline loops: CDR1 SGHTA, CDR2 FQGNSA. CDR3 length equals 13 residues. V was shortened by 4 bases and J by 5 bases, with 10 bases between the two germline ends. CDR3 region: CASSWGAQDTQYF. The CDR3, as DNA: TGTGCCAGCAGCTGGGGGGCTCAAGATACGCAGTATTTT.

This clonotype was seen repeatedly, ten times or more. CDR3 DNA: TGTGCCAGCAGTTCCGGGACCTACGAGCAGTACTTC. Its protein product is CASSSGTYEQYF. The chain joins TRBV7-2 to TRBJ2-7; TRBD2 might be the D (5 bases). CDR1 and CDR2 (germline): SGHTA, FQGNSA. The CDR3 loop spans 12 amino acids. Trimming shortened V by 6 bases and J by 2 bases, and 8 bases separated the two germline ends.

The CDR3 DNA is TGCAGCGTAGGGACCCAGGGTGAGCAGTTCTTC. It is translated as CSVGTQGEQFF. The chain couples TRBV29-1 to TRBJ2-1; D possibly matches TRBD1 or TRBD2 (5 bases each). The CDR3 consists of 11 residues. Germline V gene data show CDR1 as SQVTM and CDR2 as ANQGSEA. V was cut by 6 bases and J by 9 bases, with 12 bases left in between.

This clonotype was seen only a few times. The chain uses TRBV28 and TRBJ2-3, with 7 bases that match TRBD2. This CDR3 spans 17 amino acids. The ends lost 6 bases at V and 0 bases at J; junction bases unmatched: 12. The germline V gene has CDR1 MDHEN and CDR2 SYDVKM. The CDR3 loop is CASSWYPSGTSTDTQYF. CDR3 DNA: TGTGCCAGCAGCTGGTATCCTAGCGGAACTAGCACAGATACGCAGTATTTT.

This clonotype was counted only a few times. This rearrangement joins TRBV28 to TRBJ1-6, with D possibly being TRBD1 (5 bases). The germline V gene has CDR1 MDHEN and CDR2 SYDVKM. The CDR3 sequence is 14 residues long. V gave up 11 bases and J gave up 0 bases, with 11 bases separating them. CDR3 sequence: CAWGGSSYNSPLHF. The CDR3 DNA reads as TGTGCCTGGGGGGGGAGCTCCTATAATTCACCCCTCCACTTT.

This rearrangement joins TRBV7-8 to TRBJ2-5; 8 bases line up with TRBD1. Germline V lookup: CDR1 SGHVS, CDR2 FQNEAQ. Trimming removed 0 bases from V and 5 bases from J; junction bases left unmatched: 8. This CDR3 has 16 residues. For the CDR3, the DNA is TGTGCCAGCAGCTTAGCAACAGGGGGAAATTGGGAGACCCAGTACTTC. It is translated as CASSLATGGNWETQYF.

This clonotype turned up a few times. The chain has TRBV5-8 and TRBJ2-7; maybe TRBD1 (6 bases). The CDR3 is 15 amino acids. Trimming removed 4 bases from V and 3 bases from J, with 17 bases in between. Germline V gene sequence: CDR1 SGHTS, CDR2 YDEGEE. The CDR3 DNA follows: TGTGCCAGCAGCACCGGGACACGAACGCTCTACGAGCAGTACTTC. Translation: CASSTGTRTLYEQYF.

This clonotype has ten or more counts. The V and J genes are TRBV7-8 and TRBJ2-3; a weak D match, TRBD2 (6 bases). The germline CDR1 and CDR2 sequences are SGHVS and FQNEAQ. V lost 4 bases and J lost 2, with 25 bases in between. The CDR3 runs to 19 residues. Here the CDR3 DNA reads TGTGCCAGCAGCTCGAGAGGGGTTACCGGGACTCGGATCACAGATACGCAGTATTTT. Translation gives CASSSRGVTGTRITDTQYF.

This clonotype was counted between two and nine times. This sequence joins TRBV20-1 and TRBJ2-1; 7 bases agree with TRBD1. The V and J ends lost 5 bases and 0 bases, in that order; junction bases with no gene match: 1. In germline, CDR1 is DFQATT, CDR2 SNEGSKA (reference sequence). The CDR3 totals 13 residues. The chain's CDR3 is CSADRDSYNEQFF. CDR3 sequence (DNA): TGCAGTGCTGACAGGGACTCCTACAATGAGCAGTTCTTC.

This clonotype has more than one count but fewer than ten. The CDR3 DNA reads as TGTGCCAGCAGTTATTTGGGGGGTCAGCCCCAGCATTTT. Residues: CASSYLGGQPQHF. This chain links TRBV6-5 with TRBJ1-5, with D perhaps matching TRBD1 (5 bases). V lost 3 bases to trimming and J lost 6 bases, with 9 bases between them. The CDR3 consists of 13 residues. Germline CDR1 reads MNHEY; CDR2 reads SVGAGI.

This clonotype has a count of ten or more. V is TRBV12-3 or TRBV12-4 and J is TRBJ2-6, with D unclear. CDR3 length: 15 residues. V shed 5 bases and J shed 1 base, with 9 bases lying between them. The CDR3 region is CASSARLSGANVLTF. CDR3 nucleotides: TGTGCCAGCAGTGCTCGGTTATCTGGGGCCAACGTCCTGACTTTC.

About this clonotype itself: A read error may produce the germline difference seen at one junction end. The chain uses TRBV6-6 and TRBJ2-1, with D perhaps matching TRBD1 or TRBD2 (5 bases each). Germline values: CDR1 MNHNY, CDR2 SVGAGI (reference sequence). The length of the CDR3 is 15 residues. DNA of the CDR3: TGTACCAGCAGTTACCTGGGACCCTCCTACAATGAGCAGTTCTTC. It encodes CTSSYLGPSYNEQFF.

This clonotype was recorded many times. This chain connects TRBV19 to TRBJ2-1; TRBD2 aligns across 7 bases. The CDR3 spans 17 residues. V trimming: 3 bases; J trimming: 3 bases; junction bases outside the gene matches: 11. The germline CDR1 and CDR2 sequences are LNHDA and SQIVND (reference sequence). The CDR3 sequence is CASSMARSGKGYNEQFF. The CDR3, as DNA: TGTGCCAGTAGTATGGCCCGAAGCGGGAAAGGCTACAATGAGCAGTTCTTC.

This clonotype was counted only a few times. The chain employs TRBV25-1 and TRBJ2-2; D gene uncertain. The CDR3 has 12 amino acids. From germline, CDR1 is MGHDK and CDR2 SYGVNS. Trimming shortened V by 6 bases and J by 2 bases, and 4 bases separated the two germline ends. The CDR3 nucleotides read TGTGCCAGCAGCGCTAACACCGGGGAGCTGTTTTTT. Protein: CASSANTGELFF.

The sample holds a few counts of this clonotype. The rearrangement joins TRBV3-1 to TRBJ2-5; possibly TRBD1 for D (5 bases). The CDR3 consists of 13 residues. Trimming took 3 bases from V and 7 from J, leaving 12 bases between them. Germline loops: CDR1 LGHDT, CDR2 YNNKEL (reference sequence). Written as DNA, the CDR3 is TGTGCCAGCAGCCATAGGCAGGGTGCGACCCAGTACTTC. Translating it yields CASSHRQGATQYF.

The rearrangement uses TRBV27 and TRBJ2-1; 8 nucleotides agree with TRBD2. Germline V CDR1 and CDR2: MNHEY, SMNVEV (reference sequence). Trimming cost V 5 bases and J 8 bases; bases outside gene matches: 14. The CDR3 covers 16 residues. The CDR3 DNA follows: TGTGCCAGCAGTCCTTCAGCGGGAGTTGTTCTAGATGAGCAGTTCTTC. Protein sequence: CASSPSAGVVLDEQFF.

This clonotype showed up many times. The V call is TRBV28, the J call TRBJ2-7, with TRBD1 as a possible D gene (5 bases). CDR3 size: 14 residues. The V gene lost 5 bases and the J gene lost 4 bases, with 15 bases spanning the gap. CDR1 and CDR2 from the germline V gene are MDHEN and SYDVKM. This CDR3 reads CASSAAGYGYEQYF. CDR3 bases: TGTGCCAGCAGTGCGGCAGGGTACGGTTACGAGCAGTACTTC.

The chain links TRBV11-3 to TRBJ2-2; D gene unclear. The CDR3 is 19 amino acids. Germline V gene data show CDR1 as SGHNT and CDR2 as YENEEA. V gave up 1 base and J gave up 0 bases, with 18 bases separating them. The CDR3 DNA is TGTGCCAGCAGCTTAGCGTTTCCACCTAATTTCGCGAACACCGGGGAGCTGTTTTTT. This translates into CASSLAFPPNFANTGELFF.

The chain joins TRBV12-3 or TRBV12-4 to TRBJ1-2; D is uncertain. Trimming cost V 6 bases and J 4 bases, with 9 bases left between them. The CDR3 contains 12 residues. The CDR3 DNA sequence: TGTGCCAGCAGGGATCCGGGCTATGGCTACACCTTC. This gives the protein CASRDPGYGYTF.

Many counts were recorded for this clonotype. The chain links TRBV7-8 to TRBJ2-1; D is tentatively TRBD1 or TRBD2 (5 bases each). Germline loops: CDR1 SGHVS, CDR2 FQNEAQ. Trimming took off 3 bases at V and 8 bases at J, with 11 bases between the two ends. The CDR3 loop spans 13 amino acids. The CDR3 DNA follows: TGTGCCAGCAGCTTCCGGGACGACCATGAGCAGTTCTTC. It yields the protein CASSFRDDHEQFF.

The chain combines TRBV2 with TRBJ1-5; 9 bases are shared with TRBD1. CDR1 and CDR2 (germline): SNHLY, FYNNEI. Unmatched junction bases numbered 10, after V lost 6 bases and J lost 1 base. The CDR3 length is 17 residues. The CDR3 DNA sequence: TGTGCCAGCAGATTTACAGGGGGCCGGGTCAGCAATCAGCCCCAGCATTTT. This gives the protein CASRFTGGRVSNQPQHF.